This T cell receptor (beta chain) was profiled in a study of memory CD4+ T cells and cytomegalovirus serostatus. Repertoires were generated with immunoSEQ multiplex PCR, while TCRdb's copy carries only in-frame clones and drops some. In the table there are 52,000 or so clones, roughly 79% of which are singletons. Trimming cost V 8 bases and J 0 bases; bases outside gene matches: 4. The V gene's germline CDR1 is MNHEY and CDR2 SMNVEV (reference sequence). The CDR3 is 14 residues long. Single viable CD3+CD4+CD8-CD45RO+ cells were sorted as the memory CD4+ T cells. This chain joins TRBV27 and TRBJ2-3; 8 bases are a match to TRBD1. This TCR derives from an adult in good health and CMV-seronegative. Sequenced material: memory CD4+ T cells from blood. The DNA of the CDR3 is TGTGCCAGCGTGGGACAGGCTAGCACAGATACGCAGTATTTT. Protein: CASVGQASTDTQYF.